The 27 T cell receptor beta chains below were found in one sample sequenced in a study of T cells in Graves' hyperthyroidism and ophthalmopathy. RNA transcripts gave rise to amplified TCR beta CDR3 regions. Carried out on the TCR CDR3, a first-round RT-PCR used the HTBI primer set. A single record per CDR3 protein comes from TCRdb applying MiXCR to the multiplex PCR reads. The sample yields over 500,000 distinct CDR3 sequences, roughly a sixth seen once. Input material: blood. These receptors were taken from a woman between 18 and 30 years old with Graves' ophthalmopathy.

This clonotype was detected many times. This chain connects TRBV11-1 to TRBJ2-7; either TRBD1 or TRBD2 may fit D (5 bases each). The V end lost 6 bases, the J end lost 0 bases, and 15 bases lay between the germline ends. CDR1 SGHAT and CDR2 FQDESV come from the germline V gene (reference sequence). The CDR3 is 15 residues long. The CDR3 loop reads CASRPSEGHSYEQYF. CDR3 nucleotides: TGTGCCAGCAGGCCCTCCGAGGGGCACTCCTACGAGCAGTACTTC.

This clonotype came up many times. The rearrangement links TRBV27 to TRBJ1-1; D is perhaps TRBD1 (5 bases). Germline CDR1 and CDR2: MNHEY and SMNVEV (reference sequence). The V and J ends lost 2 bases and 7 bases respectively, with 11 bases between them. The CDR3 length is 13 residues. CDR3 in DNA: TGTGCCAGCAGTTTAACGGGGACCCTTGAAGCTTTCTTT. This encodes CASSLTGTLEAFF.

In this sample, this clonotype turned up many times. J is TRBJ2-2 and V is TRBV7-3, with a tentative D call TRBD2 (5 bases). The V end was cut by 3 bases, the J end by 6 bases, with 5 bases between. This CDR3 spans 12 amino acids. Germline V gene lookup returns CDR1 SGHTA and CDR2 FQGTGA. CDR3 loop: CASSLEAGELFF. The CDR3 DNA reads as TGTGCCAGCAGCTTGGAGGCCGGGGAGCTGTTTTTT.

A few counts support this clonotype. J is TRBJ2-7 and V is TRBV5-8; D remains unclear. Germline V gene lookup returns CDR1 SGHTS and CDR2 YDEGEE. V was trimmed by 4 bases and J by 7 bases, leaving 9 bases between them. The CDR3 sequence is 11 residues long. Written as DNA, the CDR3 is TGTGCCAGCAGCCCCCTTCTGGAGCAGTACTTC. Translated, it gives CASSPLLEQYF.

This clonotype was seen at least ten times. This chain uses TRBV3-1 with TRBJ2-3, with unresolved D. There are 14 residues in the CDR3. Deletions cut 4 bases from V and 2 bases from J, with 10 bases between. The germline V gene encodes CDR1 LGHDT and CDR2 YNNKEL (reference sequence). The CDR3 here is CASSLRAPTDTQYF. In nucleotides, the CDR3 is TGTGCCAGCAGCCTCCGAGCCCCCACAGATACGCAGTATTTT.

The chain has TRBV6-9 and TRBJ1-5, with 7 positions matching TRBD1. This CDR3 comprises 14 residues. The ends lost 4 bases at V and 6 bases at J; junction bases unmatched: 6. CDR1 is MNHGY and CDR2 is SVAAGI in the germline V gene. This chain's CDR3 is CASSFGTEGQPQHF. The CDR3 DNA reads as TGTGCCAGCAGTTTCGGGACAGAGGGTCAGCCCCAGCATTTT.

This clonotype has just a few counts. The V call is TRBV11-3, the J call TRBJ2-6; perhaps TRBD1 as D (6 bases). This CDR3 has 17 amino acids. V dropped 3 bases and J dropped 0 bases, with 12 bases sitting between them. Germline CDR1 SGHNT, CDR2 YENEEA. The CDR3 protein is CASSFRDTNSGANVLTF. The CDR3 DNA sequence: TGTGCCAGCAGCTTCCGGGACACAAACTCTGGGGCCAACGTCCTGACTTTC. Combining the CDR3 with reference TRBV11-3 and TRBJ2-6 gives the whole variable domain EAGVVQSPRYKIIEKKQPVAFWCNPISGHNTLYWYLQNLGQGPELLIRYENEEAVDDSQLPKDRFSAERLKGVDSTLKIQPAELGDSAVYLCASSFRDTNSGANVLTFGAGSRLTVL.

This clonotype was recorded a few times. This chain links TRBV6-1 with TRBJ1-5, with D maybe TRBD1 (6 bases). The CDR3 loop spans 17 amino acids. Germline CDR1 and CDR2: MNHNS and SASEGT. V lost 7 bases and J lost 0, with 19 bases in between. CDR3 in amino acids: CASIRDTSLNSNQPQHF. The CDR3 region has the DNA TGTGCCAGCATCCGGGACACCAGTTTAAATAGCAATCAGCCCCAGCATTTT.

This clonotype was picked up many times. The genes are TRBV7-8 and TRBJ2-3, with a weak D call TRBD1 (5 bases). This CDR3 comprises 17 residues. From germline, CDR1 is SGHVS and CDR2 FQNEAQ. Trimming took off 1 base at V and 4 bases at J, with 18 bases between the two ends. The CDR3 region has the DNA TGTGCCAGCAGCTTAGTCCTCGATCTTGGGGCACCAGATACGCAGTATTTT. Translation gives CASSLVLDLGAPDTQYF.

CDR3 residues: CASSLVQGASETQYF. The CDR3 DNA follows: TGTGCCAGCAGCTTAGTTCAGGGTGCCAGCGAGACCCAGTACTTC. This chain joins TRBV7-9 and TRBJ2-5; possibly TRBD1 for D (5 bases). CDR3 length: 15 residues. Trimming removed 1 base at V and 5 bases at J, with 14 bases between. Looked up from germline, CDR1 is SEHNR and CDR2 is FQNEAQ (reference sequence).

This clonotype was seen ten or more times. This sequence joins TRBV6-1 and TRBJ2-7, with D unresolved. This CDR3 comprises 13 residues. Germline CDR1 and CDR2: MNHNS and SASEGT. V gave up 5 bases and J gave up 3 bases, with 11 bases separating them. DNA of the CDR3: TGTGCCAGCAGTAGGGAATCGGGCTACGAGCAGTACTTC. Its translation: CASSRESGYEQYF.

This clonotype came up many times. The chain carries TRBV20-1 and TRBJ1-1; D is undetermined. The V gene lost 1 base and the J gene lost 5 bases, with 14 bases spanning the gap. CDR1 is DFQATT, CDR2 SNEGSKA, per germline (reference sequence). This CDR3 contains 14 residues. Written as DNA, the CDR3 is TGCAGTGCTAGAGCTAGGTTAGGGAGTACTGAAGCTTTCTTT. It codes for CSARARLGSTEAFF.

The rearrangement uses TRBV3-1 and TRBJ2-1, with D unclear. With 0 bases removed from V and 5 bases from J, the gap between germline ends came to 14 bases. This CDR3 is built from 16 residues. CDR1 LGHDT and CDR2 YNNKEL come from the germline V gene (reference sequence). CDR3 DNA sequence: TGTGCCAGCAGCCAAGATTTGGAGCTACCCAACAATGAGCAGTTCTTC. Amino acids: CASSQDLELPNNEQFF.

This clonotype was observed a few times. This chain connects TRBV20-1 to TRBJ1-5; no reliable D call. Germline-derived CDR1 and CDR2 are DFQATT and SNEGSKA (reference sequence). The V end lost 3 bases, the J end lost 2 bases, and 17 bases lay between the germline ends. The CDR3 has 16 amino acids. The chain's CDR3 is CSASGFEGYGNQPQHF. CDR3 in DNA: TGCAGTGCTAGTGGATTTGAGGGATACGGCAATCAGCCCCAGCATTTT.

This clonotype showed up just a few times. V usage is TRBV12-3 or TRBV12-4 and J usage is TRBJ2-1; TRBD2 aligns across 7 bases. With 6 bases clipped from V and 5 bases from J, the junction kept 10 bases outside the gene matches. The CDR3 is made up of 15 amino acids. CDR3 sequence reads: CASSETRGDHNEQFF. CDR3 nucleotides: TGTGCCAGCAGCGAGACTCGGGGGGACCACAATGAGCAGTTCTTC.

This clonotype was picked up many times. The chain has TRBV7-2 and TRBJ2-7; TRBD1 agrees at 8 bases. This CDR3 spans 13 amino acids. The trim removed 7 bases at V and 9 bases at J, leaving 11 bases unmatched. The germline gives CDR1 SGHTA, CDR2 FQGNSA. In DNA form, the CDR3 reads TGTGCCAGCACCCCAGCCGGACAGGGTTCGCAGTACTTC. This sequence encodes CASTPAGQGSQYF.

This chain joins TRBV6-1 and TRBJ1-1, with 9 positions matching TRBD1. Germline CDR1 MNHNS, CDR2 SASEGT. CDR3 size: 14 residues. The ends lost 5 bases at V and 6 bases at J; junction bases unmatched: 7. The CDR3 nucleotides read TGTGCCAGCAGTAAGGCGGGACAGGGTCCTGAAGCTTTCTTT. Encoded protein: CASSKAGQGPEAFF.

Written as DNA, the CDR3 is TGCGCCAGCAGCCATTGGGTGGTCGTGAGGCATGGGGAGCAGTACTTC. This codes for CASSHWVVVRHGEQYF. The chain carries TRBV4-1 and TRBJ2-7, with D uncertain. The CDR3 has 16 residues. Per the germline V gene, CDR1 is MGHRA and CDR2 is YSYEKL. V was clipped by 3 bases and J by 7 bases, with 22 bases between them.

This clonotype was picked up many times. The J gene is TRBJ2-1, the V gene TRBV2; perhaps TRBD1 as D (6 bases). The CDR3 is 15 amino acids. V gave up 11 bases and J gave up 0 bases, with 17 bases separating them. Germline V CDR1 and CDR2: SNHLY, FYNNEI. The CDR3 loop is CACRDIDSSYNEQFF. CDR3 sequence (DNA): TGTGCCTGCCGGGACATCGATTCCTCCTACAATGAGCAGTTCTTC.

This clonotype was found many times. This chain connects TRBV20-1 to TRBJ2-3; 12 nucleotides align to TRBD2. V lost 0 bases and J lost 0; bases outside the gene matches: 7. The V gene's germline CDR1 is DFQATT and CDR2 SNEGSKA (reference sequence). This CDR3 is built from 18 residues. The chain's CDR3 is CSARDLRLAGVSTDTQYF. The CDR3 DNA reads TGCAGTGCTAGAGATCTTCGACTAGCGGGGGTTAGCACAGATACGCAGTATTTT.

Comments on this clonotype: Since a much larger clone is just one base distant, this may be a read error. This chain links TRBV7-2 with TRBJ2-5, with 7 bases that match TRBD1. CDR3 length: 15 amino acids. The germline gives CDR1 SGHTA, CDR2 FQGNSA. The CDR3 DNA sequence: TGTGCCGGCAGCCAAGACAGGGAGTCGTCGGAGACCCAGTACTTC. Protein sequence: CAGSQDRESSETQYF.

This clonotype was detected many times. The V call is TRBV30, the J call TRBJ2-5; 10 positions agree with TRBD2. Germline trimming cut 2 bases from V and 2 bases from J; bases unmatched to any gene: 8. This CDR3 spans 16 amino acids. Germline loops: CDR1 GTSNPN, CDR2 SVGIG (reference sequence). In DNA, the CDR3 is TGTGCCTGGAGTAGGGGCGAACTAGCGGGGCAAGAGACCCAGTACTTC. Encoded protein: CAWSRGELAGQETQYF.

The chain employs TRBV5-1 and TRBJ1-1; 9 nucleotides line up with TRBD1. CDR1 and CDR2 (germline): SGHRS, YFSETQ. Losses at the gene ends were 4 bases for V and 1 base for J; bases not matched to a gene: 11. The CDR3 loop spans 17 amino acids. For the CDR3, the DNA is TGCGCCAGCAGCCCCGGACAGGGGATAAGGCCGAACACTGAAGCTTTCTTT. This sequence encodes CASSPGQGIRPNTEAFF.

The chain links TRBV9 to TRBJ1-2; a possible D gene is TRBD1 (6 bases). The V end lost 3 bases, the J end lost 7 bases, and 22 bases lay between the germline ends. The V gene's germline CDR1 is SGDLS and CDR2 YYNGEE. This CDR3 comprises 16 residues. The CDR3 bases are TGTGCCAGCAGCGCAAGGATGGAGGGGGGCGGCTGTGGCTACACCTTC. Translation gives CASSARMEGGGCGYTF.

This clonotype showed up many times. The V gene is TRBV10-3, the J gene TRBJ2-7; 7 bases fit TRBD2. The germline gives CDR1 ENHRY, CDR2 SYGVKD. There are 13 residues in the CDR3. V shed 5 bases and J 3 bases; nucleotides not matched to a gene: 4. CDR3 sequence reads: CAISQGLGYEQYF. The CDR3 DNA sequence: TGTGCCATCAGTCAAGGACTAGGCTACGAGCAGTACTTC.

This chain uses TRBV4-1 with TRBJ2-3; TRBD2 matches at 9 bases. V shed 3 bases and J 2 bases; nucleotides not matched to a gene: 3. From germline, CDR1 is MGHRA and CDR2 YSYEKL. There are 15 residues in the CDR3. CDR3 residues: CASSQLAGITDTQYF. The DNA of the CDR3 is TGCGCCAGCAGCCAGCTAGCGGGGATCACAGATACGCAGTATTTT.

This clonotype was recorded a few times. The chain combines TRBV6-5 with TRBJ1-2; 7 nucleotides line up with TRBD1. CDR1 and CDR2 from the germline V gene are MNHEY and SVGAGI. Germline trimming cut 2 bases from V and 5 bases from J; bases unmatched to any gene: 5. The CDR3 spans 14 residues. The CDR3: CASSYTGQAYGYTF. The CDR3 DNA sequence: TGTGCCAGCAGTTACACAGGACAGGCTTATGGCTACACCTTC.